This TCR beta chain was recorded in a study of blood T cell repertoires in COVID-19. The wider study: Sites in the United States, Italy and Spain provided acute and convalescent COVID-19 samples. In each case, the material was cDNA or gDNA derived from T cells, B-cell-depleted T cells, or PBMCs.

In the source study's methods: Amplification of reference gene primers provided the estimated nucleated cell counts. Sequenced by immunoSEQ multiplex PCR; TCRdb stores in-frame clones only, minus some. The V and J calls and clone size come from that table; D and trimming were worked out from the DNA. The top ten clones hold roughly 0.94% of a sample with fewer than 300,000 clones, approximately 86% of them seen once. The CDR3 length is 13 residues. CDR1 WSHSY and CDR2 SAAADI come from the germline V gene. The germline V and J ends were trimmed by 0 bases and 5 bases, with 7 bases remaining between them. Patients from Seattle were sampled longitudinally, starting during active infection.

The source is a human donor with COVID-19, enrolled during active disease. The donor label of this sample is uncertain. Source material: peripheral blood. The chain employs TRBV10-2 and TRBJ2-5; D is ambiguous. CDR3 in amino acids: CASSESLVETQYF. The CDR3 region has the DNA TGCGCCAGCAGTGAGTCTCTAGTGGAGACCCAGTACTTC.